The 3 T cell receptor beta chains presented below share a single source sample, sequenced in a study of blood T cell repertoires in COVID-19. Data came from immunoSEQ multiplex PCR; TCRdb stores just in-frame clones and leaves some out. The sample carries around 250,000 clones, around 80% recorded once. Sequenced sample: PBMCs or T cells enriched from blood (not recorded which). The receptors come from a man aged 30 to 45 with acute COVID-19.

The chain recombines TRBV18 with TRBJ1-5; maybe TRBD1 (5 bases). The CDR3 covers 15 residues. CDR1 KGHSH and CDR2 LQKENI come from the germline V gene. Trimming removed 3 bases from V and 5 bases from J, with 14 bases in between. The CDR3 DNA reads TGTGCCAGCTCACCCACAGGTAGTTCGGATCAGCCCCAGCATTTT. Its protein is CASSPTGSSDQPQHF.

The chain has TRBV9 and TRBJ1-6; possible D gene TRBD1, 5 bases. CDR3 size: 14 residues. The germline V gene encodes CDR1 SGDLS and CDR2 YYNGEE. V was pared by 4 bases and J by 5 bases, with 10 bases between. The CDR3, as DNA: TGTGCCAGCAGCAGGGAGGGGAATAATTCACCCCTCCACTTT. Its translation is CASSREGNNSPLHF.

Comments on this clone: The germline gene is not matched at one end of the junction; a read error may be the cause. CDR3 in DNA: TGTGCTAGCAGCTTTAATAGCGGTAATGAGCAGTTCTTC. It is translated as CASSFNSGNEQFF. This chain uses TRBV7-7 with TRBJ2-1; D is perhaps TRBD2 (6 bases). This CDR3 region has 13 residues. Germline V gene lookup returns CDR1 SSHAT and CDR2 FNYEAQ (reference sequence).